This T cell receptor (beta chain) was captured in a study of CD8 T cells in Susac syndrome. J was trimmed by 3 bases and V by 5 bases; bases with no gene match: 10. This CDR3 has 15 residues. Germline assignment: CDR1 MNHEY and CDR2 SVGAGI. Reverse transcription of roughly 0.45 to 1 ug RNA used random hexamers. An immunoSEQ multiplex PCR generated amplified TCR beta CDR3 products spanning 54 Vbeta and 13 Jbeta. TCRdb reanalysed the immunoSEQ multiplex PCR reads using MiXCR and keeps one entry per CDR3 protein. The sample yields 150,000 to 200,000 distinct CDR3 sequences, approximately 94% seen once. The authors carried out high-throughput sequencing of TCR beta. They applied it to CD8+ and CD4+ T cells obtained from blood. The Susac syndrome patients fit the recently defined diagnostic criteria for definite or probable disease. While CD8+ and CD4+ T cells were isolated negatively, TEMRA cells were enriched by FACS.

This rearrangement joins TRBV6-5 to TRBJ2-7; 7 nucleotides agree with TRBD1. This TCR was recovered from a human donor with Susac syndrome. The material sequenced was CD4+ T cells from PBMCs. CDR3 coding DNA: TGTGCCAGCAGTGGAAGACAGGGCGCCGACTACGAGCAGTACTTC. Translated: CASSGRQGADYEQYF.